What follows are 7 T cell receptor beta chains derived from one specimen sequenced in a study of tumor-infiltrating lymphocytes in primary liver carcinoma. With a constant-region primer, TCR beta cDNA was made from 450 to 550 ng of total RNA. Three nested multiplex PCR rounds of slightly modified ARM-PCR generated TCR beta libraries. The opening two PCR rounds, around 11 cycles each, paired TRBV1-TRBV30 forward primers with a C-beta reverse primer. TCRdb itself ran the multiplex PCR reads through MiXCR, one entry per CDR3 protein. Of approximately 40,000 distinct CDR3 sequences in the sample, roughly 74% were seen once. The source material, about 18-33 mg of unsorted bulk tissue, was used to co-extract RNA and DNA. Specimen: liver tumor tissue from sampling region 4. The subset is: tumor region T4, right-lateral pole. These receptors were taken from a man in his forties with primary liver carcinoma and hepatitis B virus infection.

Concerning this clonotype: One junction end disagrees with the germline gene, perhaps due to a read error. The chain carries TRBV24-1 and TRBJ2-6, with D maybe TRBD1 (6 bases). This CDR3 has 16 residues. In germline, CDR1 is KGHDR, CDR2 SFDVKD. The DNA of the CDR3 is TGTGCCACCAGAAAACCTGGGGGCTCTGGGGCCAACGTCATGACTTTC. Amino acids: CATRKPGGSGANVMTF.

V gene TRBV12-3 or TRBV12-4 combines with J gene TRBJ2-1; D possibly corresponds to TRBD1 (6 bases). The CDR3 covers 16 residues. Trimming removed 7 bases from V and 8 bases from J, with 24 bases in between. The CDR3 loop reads CASIKWDNSLRDEQFF. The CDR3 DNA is TGTGCCAGCATTAAATGGGACAACTCTCTCCGGGATGAGCAGTTCTTC.

The CDR3 coding sequence is TGTGCCAGCGGCGACGGAAACTACGGACAGTACTTC. Translation gives CASGDGNYGQYF. The rearrangement uses TRBV7-9 and TRBJ2-7, with D uncertain. The CDR3 length is 12 residues. V shed 8 bases and J shed 10 bases, with 18 bases lying between them. CDR1 is SEHNR and CDR2 is FQNEAQ in the germline V gene (reference sequence).

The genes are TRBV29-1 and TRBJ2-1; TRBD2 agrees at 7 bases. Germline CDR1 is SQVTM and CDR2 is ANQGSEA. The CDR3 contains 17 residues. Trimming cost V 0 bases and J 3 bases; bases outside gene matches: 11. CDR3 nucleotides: TGCAGCGTTGAAGAGAGGGGCCTAGCGGAGAACTACAATGAGCAGTTCTTC. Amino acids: CSVEERGLAENYNEQFF.

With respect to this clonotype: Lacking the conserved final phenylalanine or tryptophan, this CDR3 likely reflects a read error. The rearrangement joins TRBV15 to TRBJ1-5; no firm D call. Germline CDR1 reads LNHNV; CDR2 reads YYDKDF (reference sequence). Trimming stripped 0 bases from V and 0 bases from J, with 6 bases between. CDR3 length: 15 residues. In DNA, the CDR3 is TGTGCCACCAGCAGAGACCTTCGTAGCAATCAGCCCCAGCATATT. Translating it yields CATSRDLRSNQPQHI.

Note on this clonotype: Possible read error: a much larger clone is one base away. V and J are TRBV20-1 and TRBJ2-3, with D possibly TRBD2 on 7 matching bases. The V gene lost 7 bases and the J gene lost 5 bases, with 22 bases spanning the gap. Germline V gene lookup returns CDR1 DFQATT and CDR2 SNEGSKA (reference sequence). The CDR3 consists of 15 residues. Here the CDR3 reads CSVPSPSGGGDTQYF. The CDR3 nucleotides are TGCAGTGTTCCCTCCCCTAGCGGAGGGGGAGATACGCAGTATTTT.

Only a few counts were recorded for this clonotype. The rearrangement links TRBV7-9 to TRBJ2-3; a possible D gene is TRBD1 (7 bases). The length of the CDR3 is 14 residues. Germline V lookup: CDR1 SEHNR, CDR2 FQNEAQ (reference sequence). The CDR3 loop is CSGRGTSSTDTQYF. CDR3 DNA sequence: TGTTCCGGCAGGGGGACTTCTAGCACAGATACGCAGTATTTT. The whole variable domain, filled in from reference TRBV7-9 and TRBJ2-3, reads DTGVSQNPRHKITKRGQNVTFRCDPISEHNRLYWYRQTLGQGPEFLTYFQNEAQLEKSRLLSDRFSAERPKGSFSTLEIQRTEQGDSAMYLCSGRGTSSTDTQYFGPGTRLTVL.